Below, one TCR beta chain is given with its context. Its cognate antigen is unknown. The germline V and J ends were trimmed by 0 bases and 2 bases, with 7 bases remaining between them. The CDR3 has 15 amino acids. Germline V gene data show CDR1 as KGHSH and CDR2 as LQKENI. Amplification used 60 Vbeta primers and 13 Jbeta primers. TCRdb's table, derived via immunoSEQ multiplex PCR, lists solely in-frame clones and lacks some. The sample holds around 170,000 clones, over 80% seen once. The record originates from a study of cytomegalovirus exposure and HLA in healthy donors. Study overall: The study's early data release held roughly 90 million unique TCRs from HLA-typed donors.

Notes on the study in general: According to a later analysis, donors in an Asian-associated ancestry cluster reportedly had fewer N-insertions than the roughly 720-donor mean. In a later analysis, TCR beta V- and J-gene trimming showed a link to a missense DCLRE1C variant. Several of the most significant clusters were apparently associated with common viral pathogens in a later analysis.

V and J are TRBV18 and TRBJ1-4; no clear D. The sample consisted of PBMCs. This sequence originates from a woman between 18 and 29 years old in good health and CMV-seronegative. Here the CDR3 reads CASSPPLDTNEKLFF. The CDR3 DNA reads as TGTGCCAGCTCACCACCCCTAGATACTAATGAAAAACTGTTTTTT.